Sequencing of this TCR beta chain was carried out in a study of cytomegalovirus exposure and HLA in healthy donors. Points from the study as a whole: Generally TCR sequences proved uncommon, though certain public TCRs appeared in numerous donors. Sequencing likely generated an artifact that appeared as a cluster of highly shared sequence variants. Later analysis reportedly placed an Asian-associated ancestry cluster below the approximately 700-donor mean in N-insertions. Common viral pathogens seemed to be connected with several of the most significant clusters, according to a later analysis.

Per germline, CDR1 SGDLS and CDR2 YYNGEE. Trimming cost V 4 bases and J 2 bases; bases outside gene matches: 7. The CDR3 consists of 16 residues. The sample holds a few counts of this clone. Its antigen is as yet unknown. 60 Vbeta and 13 Jbeta primers were used in PCR. The protocol was immunoSEQ multiplex PCR, while the TCRdb copy is restricted to in-frame clones and leaves out a portion. Of approximately 150,000 clones in the sample, approximately 71% were seen once. The TCR originated in a man under 40 in good health and CMV-seropositive. The chain recombines TRBV9 with TRBJ2-2, with TRBD1 identical over 8 bases. Sequenced input: PBMCs. CDR3 nucleotides: TGTGCCAGCAGCCCCCGGGCAGGGGGCAACACCGGGGAGCTGTTTTTT. Amino acid sequence: CASSPRAGGNTGELFF. The full variable domain, rest sourced from reference TRBV9 and TRBJ2-2, is DSGVTQTPKHLITATGQRVTLRCSPRSGDLSVYWYQQSLDQGLQFLIQYYNGEERAKGNILERFSAQQFPDLHSELNLSSLELGDSALYFCASSPRAGGNTGELFFGEGSRLTVL.